A single sample is the source of the 5 T cell receptor beta chains below, sequenced in a study of shared clonotypes between healthy human individuals. Libraries were prepared by immunoSEQ multiplex PCR; TCRdb keeps only in-frame clonotypes and omits some of them. Of approximately 2.5 million clones in the sample, roughly 92% were seen once. The sequenced material came from naive CD4+ T cells sorted from blood. The subset denotes: CD45RA+ positively selected. The receptor set was obtained from a man aged 18 to 29 in good health.

The chain couples TRBV28 to TRBJ1-6, with TRBD1 matching 9 bases. There are 17 residues in the CDR3. V lost 5 bases to trimming and J lost 5 bases; unmatched junction nucleotides: 10. Per the germline V gene, CDR1 is MDHEN and CDR2 is SYDVKM. The chain's CDR3 is CASSGEQGALNNSPLHF. Here the CDR3 DNA reads TGTGCCAGCAGTGGCGAACAGGGGGCCCTCAATAATTCACCCCTCCACTTT.

The chain couples TRBV27 to TRBJ1-5; possibly TRBD1 for D (5 bases). Trimming pared 2 bases from V and 5 bases from J, leaving 7 bases between. The CDR3 extends over 13 amino acids. The germline V gene encodes CDR1 MNHEY and CDR2 SMNVEV (reference sequence). CDR3 in amino acids: CASSLQGYQPQHF. The CDR3 bases are TGTGCCAGCAGTTTACAGGGTTATCAGCCCCAGCATTTT.

Remarks on this clone: Other DNA sequences from this sample encode an identical CDR3 as well. The J gene is TRBJ2-3, the V gene TRBV18; D remains ambiguous. This CDR3 has 14 amino acids. The germline V and J ends were trimmed by 0 bases and 0 bases, with 4 bases remaining between them. Looked up from germline, CDR1 is KGHSH and CDR2 is LQKENI. The CDR3, as DNA: TGTGCCAGCTCACCACCGGGTAGCACAGATACGCAGTATTTT. It encodes CASSPPGSTDTQYF.

The chain combines TRBV5-8 with TRBJ2-1, with 10 bases fitting TRBD2. This CDR3 comprises 15 residues. V trimming: 4 bases; J trimming: 5 bases; junction bases outside the gene matches: 6. Germline V gene data show CDR1 as SGHTS and CDR2 as YDEGEE. For the CDR3, the DNA is TGTGCCAGCAGCCTGGGACTAGCGTTGAACAATGAGCAGTTCTTC. It translates to CASSLGLALNNEQFF.

V and J are TRBV28 and TRBJ1-5, with D tentatively TRBD1 (5 bases). Trimming shortened V by 7 bases and J by 7 bases, and 14 bases separated the two germline ends. The CDR3 contains 13 residues. Germline V gene data show CDR1 as MDHEN and CDR2 as SYDVKM. CDR3 coding DNA: TGTGCCAGCACCACAGGTCCCAACCAGCCCCAGCATTTT. It codes for CASTTGPNQPQHF.